This entry is about one T cell receptor beta chain. Its target is not known. The sample comes from a study of CXCR3-negative and CXCR3-positive naive CD8 T cells. Study-wide context: Across all libraries, TRB reads numbered roughly 140 million, with about 1.5 +/- 0.3 million in each library.

TRB cDNA libraries were made by UMI-labeled 5' RACE. TCRdb reprocessed the 5' RACE reads and reports one entry per CDR3 protein, with no DNA. The sample totals about 60,000 distinct CDR3 sequences; its top ten clones hold about 0.78%. General study findings and limits: Comparably high diversity was seen in both naive subsets, and much lower diversity in memory CD8+ cells. Naive CXCR3-positive cells had TRB CDR3s more hydrophobic than those of CXCR3-negative naive cells.

This CDR3 has 14 residues. Germline CDR1 and CDR2: SGHRS and YFSETQ. All CD8+ T cell subsets were sorted in triplicate at 250,000 to 300,000 cells each. Those CD8+ T cells considered naive were CD45RO-CCR7+CD27+CD95-. The sample taken for sequencing was naive CXCR3+ CD8+ T cells from blood. Subset described: CD45RO-CCR7+CD27+CD95- naive CD8+ T cells expressing CXCR3 (TNR3+). The source is a human donor in good health. Some clones in this sample may be carry-over from other donors' samples. This chain uses TRBV5-1 with TRBJ2-7. CDR3 protein: CASSLVSGAYEQYF.